This T cell receptor (beta chain) was sequenced for a study of Graves' ophthalmopathy and Graves' hyperthyroidism. Overall study context: Blood was drawn at initial diagnosis, before any treatment. The study's findings and limits: Blood contained most expanded thyroid clonotypes exceeding 0.001 frequency. Ophthalmopathy versus stable hyperthyroidism: 13-signature model gave 87.88% sensitivity, 81.08% specificity.

RNA transcripts served as template for amplifying TCR beta CDR3 sequences. RT-PCR was first run with HTBI primers, then multiplex PCR in a second round. TCRdb re-called the multiplex PCR reads with MiXCR, one entry per CDR3 protein. Of roughly 400,000 distinct CDR3 sequences listed, roughly 15% were seen once; the top ten hold roughly 2.3%. With 2 bases removed from V and 3 bases from J, the gap between germline ends came to 11 bases. The CDR3 spans 14 residues. This clonotype appeared once. What it binds is not known. The sequence derives from an adult woman with stable Graves' hyperthyroidism. The sample taken for sequencing was peripheral blood. The chain recombines TRBV12-3 or TRBV12-4 with TRBJ2-7; D might be TRBD1 (5 bases). The CDR3 sequence: CASSLWGTDYEQYF. The CDR3 DNA reads as TGTGCCAGCAGTTTATGGGGCACGGACTACGAGCAGTACTTC.